Below, one T cell receptor (beta chain) is given with its context. Its antigen is still unknown. Base qualities are not provided; no much larger clone lies one nucleotide away. The sample comes from a study of shared clonotypes between healthy human individuals (dated by TCRdb to the early 2020s). Describing the broader study: A few men and two women, aged 18 to 49 years, made up the cohort. To estimate repertoire size and how much clonotypes are shared between individuals, the study performed deep sequencing of blood TCR repertoires from a few healthy adults. To increase sequencing depth and limit assay-specific biases, TCR repertoire library preparation and sequencing were carried out by different laboratories using diverse techniques. Leukapheresis yielded between about 0.94 and 8.9 billion PBMCs per donor. The research as a whole found: Pairwise subsampling indicated that sequencing depth was expected to affect the degree of clonotype sharing among donors. Because the study included a small number of donors, the genetic and exposure-history diversity represented was limited. Sampling was restricted to blood, and TCR repertoires in tissues likely differ from the TCR repertoires found in blood.

TCR CDR3 regions were amplified from genomic DNA by multiplex PCR using the deep immunoSEQ assay. Extracted genomic DNA from each cell subset was spread evenly across all wells of several immunoSEQ 96-well plates, with each plate serving as a replicate. Each replicate PCR for unsorted PBMC received approximately 300 ng genomic DNA, equal to about 30,000 T cell genomes. Ten immunoSEQ deep assay plates were used to sequence the unsorted PBMC genomic DNA. The purified libraries were quantified using a Qubit 3.0 fluorometer, sized with a Bioanalyzer 2100, and then quantified again using the KAPA Library Quantification kit. Every immunoSEQ 96-well plate was sequenced on a dedicated single-read 150-cycle Illumina NextSeq 550 flow cell. The original pipeline was this. The immunoSEQ output contained only junctional sequences without quality scores, so filtering could not match that applied to full-length reads. Sequences were annotated with PyIR, a Python wrapper for IgBLAST v1.9, and V/J genes and CDR3 were assigned using IMGT germline references. Reads with weak V/J assignments (E-value above 1e-6), missing CDR3, stop codons, out-of-frame junctions, or ambiguous translated residues were removed. V3J clonotypes were defined as sequences sharing an identical inferred V gene, J gene, and CDR3 amino acid sequence. Percentage overlap between repertoires was calculated by dividing the number of shared unique clonotypes by the size of the smaller repertoire. Three approaches were used to assess repertoire richness: RTK rarefaction, the Chao1 estimator, and Recon v2.1 estimates of unobserved clonotypes. TCRdb obtained this table from immuneACCESS and retained in-frame rearrangements with V and J assigned. These tables miss some clones; where compared with another copy, unresolved V genes account for less than half of the shortfall, and the remainder is unexplained. The D gene and trimming were derived from the DNA, and the V and J assignments and clone size from that table. The sample includes approximately 500,000 clones, with over 70% observed a single time. The ten largest clones take up roughly 13% of the sample.

CDR1 and CDR2 are drawn from the germline V gene: SNHLY, FYNNEI. V ends up 6 bases short and J 7 bases short, with an unmatched junction base count of 8. The CDR3, cysteine through phenylalanine, is 14 amino acids long. Only CDR3 DNA is held: 42 bases, read in frame from base 1. Donors were healthy HIV-negative adults with no recently reported acute infections or vaccinations. Every donor was a Caucasian adult living in Nashville, Tennessee, USA. For unsorted samples, tens of millions of PBMCs were counted and genomic DNA was extracted with the QIAamp DNA Blood Mini kit. Blood was obtained by leukapheresis, after which PBMCs were separated by Ficoll-Histopaque density gradient centrifugation and cryopreserved in liquid nitrogen vapor phase.

The sample consisted of PBMCs. This TCR came from a woman between 35 and 50 years old in good health. Some clones in this sample may be carry-over from other donors' samples. Recombination linked TRBV2 to TRBJ2-4, and TRBD1 aligns with 8 junction nucleotides. CDR3 region: CASSLGQEGNIQYF. The nucleotide sequence reads TGTGCCAGCAGCCTGGGACAGGAAGGGAACATTCAGTACTTC.